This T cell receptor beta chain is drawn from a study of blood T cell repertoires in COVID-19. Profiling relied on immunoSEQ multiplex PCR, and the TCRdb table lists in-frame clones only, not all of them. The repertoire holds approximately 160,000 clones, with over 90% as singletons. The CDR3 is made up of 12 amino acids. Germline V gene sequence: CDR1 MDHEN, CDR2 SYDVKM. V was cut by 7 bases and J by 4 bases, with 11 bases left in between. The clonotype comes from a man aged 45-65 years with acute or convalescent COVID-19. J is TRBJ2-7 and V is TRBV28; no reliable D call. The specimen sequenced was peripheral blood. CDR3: CASNSRLYEQYF. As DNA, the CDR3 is TGTGCCAGCAACAGTAGGCTGTACGAGCAGTACTTC.